This T cell receptor beta chain was found in a study of beta chain features in type 1 diabetes. Expressed TCRB transcripts were sequenced because the entire RNA isolate underwent reverse transcription. Some clones are missing from TCRdb's copy, which holds only in-frame ones; the method was immunoSEQ multiplex PCR. The sample yields under 400,000 clones, 10% to 15% seen once. As regards this clone: The antigen is unknown.

Study results and caveats: All four CD4+ subsets from Type 1 diabetes patients carried moderately but significantly shorter TCRB CDR3s.

Germline CDR1 reads SGHRS; CDR2 reads YFSETQ. V was clipped by 0 bases and J by 3 bases; unmatched bases: 5. The CDR3 extends over 15 amino acids. Sequenced input: naive CD4+ T cells from blood. The V and J genes are TRBV5-1 and TRBJ2-5, with 7 positions matching TRBD1. This sequence originates from a woman aged 18 to 35 with type 1 diabetes. This chain's CDR3 is CASSLVGTEKETQYF. The DNA of the CDR3 is TGCGCCAGCAGCTTGGTGGGGACAGAAAAAGAGACCCAGTACTTC.